These 24 T cell receptor beta chains share one sample of origin, sequenced in a study of blood T cell repertoires in COVID-19. This table comes from immunoSEQ multiplex PCR, and its TCRdb copy is limited to in-frame clones, with some not included. The sample has some 110,000 clones, 85% seen once. The sample was peripheral blood. All receptors come from a woman aged 80 or older with COVID-19, enrolled during active disease.

The rearrangement links TRBV6-1 to TRBJ1-5; 8 positions match TRBD1. Germline CDR1 is MNHNS and CDR2 is SASEGT. This CDR3 region has 16 residues. J gave up 4 bases and V 2 bases, and 7 bases lay outside the gene matches. This CDR3 is CASSERGQGRNQPQHF. CDR3 DNA sequence: TGTGCCAGCAGTGAACGAGGACAGGGAAGGAATCAGCCCCAGCATTTT.

The chain employs TRBV28 and TRBJ1-1, with D possibly matching TRBD1 (6 bases). CDR1 MDHEN and CDR2 SYDVKM come from the germline V gene. V was clipped by 7 bases and J by 4 bases, with 19 bases between them. The CDR3 contains 15 residues. CDR3 coding DNA: TGTGCCAGCACCCTCCCTCAGGGGAGAGCCACTGAAGCTTTCTTT. The encoded protein is CASTLPQGRATEAFF.

This chain uses TRBV5-5 with TRBJ2-7; a possible D gene is TRBD1 (6 bases). Germline loops: CDR1 SGHKS, CDR2 YYEKEE (reference sequence). V gave up 4 bases and J gave up 2 bases, with 19 bases separating them. There are 16 residues in the CDR3. In DNA, the CDR3 is TGTGCCAGCAGCCGGTCCCAGGGGCAGACCACCTACGAGCAGTACTTC. It encodes CASSRSQGQTTYEQYF.

The chain links TRBV7-2 to TRBJ1-1; possible D gene TRBD1, 6 bases. The germline gives CDR1 SGHTA, CDR2 FQGNSA. The CDR3 sequence is 14 residues long. Trimming stripped 1 base from V and 0 bases from J, with 6 bases between. The CDR3, as DNA: TGTGCCAGCAGCTTAGGGACAGTGAACACTGAAGCTTTCTTT. Translated: CASSLGTVNTEAFF.

The chain employs TRBV7-2 and TRBJ2-7, with 11 bases aligning to TRBD1. The CDR3 is 15 residues long. V trimming: 5 bases; J trimming: 3 bases; junction bases outside the gene matches: 6. CDR1 is SGHTA, CDR2 FQGNSA, per germline. CDR3 region: CASSPDGTGGYEQYF. The CDR3, as DNA: TGTGCCAGCAGCCCTGACGGGACAGGGGGCTACGAGCAGTACTTC. Drawing the rest from reference TRBV7-2 and TRBJ2-7, the complete variable domain is GAGVSQSPSNKVTEKGKDVELRCDPISGHTALYWYRQSLGQGLEFLIYFQGNSAPDKSGLPSDRFSAERTGGSVSTLTIQRTQQEDSAVYLCASSPDGTGGYEQYFGPGTRLTVT.

The CDR3 sequence: CASSPGLAGTDTQYF. The CDR3 DNA reads as TGTGCCAGCAGCCCTGGACTAGCCGGCACAGATACGCAGTATTTT. The J gene is TRBJ2-3, the V gene TRBV5-8, with 8 bases lining up with TRBD2. The CDR3 totals 15 residues. With V trimmed by 4 bases and J by 1 base, 5 bases remained unmatched. Germline V CDR1 and CDR2: SGHTS, YDEGEE.

The chain has TRBV7-2 and TRBJ2-3; D is perhaps TRBD2 (7 bases). Germline V gene lookup returns CDR1 SGHTA and CDR2 FQGNSA. V was shortened by 5 bases and J by 2 bases, with 14 bases between the two germline ends. The CDR3 runs 15 residues. CDR3 sequence reads: CASSPGEGVTDTQYF. The CDR3 region has the DNA TGTGCCAGCAGCCCTGGGGAGGGGGTCACAGATACGCAGTATTTT.

CDR3 amino acids: CAISTHRAQSSGYTF. The CDR3 DNA is TGTGCCATCAGTACGCACAGGGCACAATCGTCGGGCTACACCTTC. The rearrangement joins TRBV10-3 to TRBJ1-2, with a tentative D call TRBD1 (6 bases). Trimming pared 5 bases from V and 8 bases from J, leaving 21 bases between. Germline V CDR1 and CDR2: ENHRY, SYGVKD. The CDR3 is 15 residues long.

V usage is TRBV4-3 and J usage is TRBJ2-7, with D possibly TRBD2 on 5 matching bases. The germline V gene encodes CDR1 LGHNA and CDR2 YSLEER. CDR3 size: 15 residues. The germline V and J ends were trimmed by 3 bases and 2 bases, with 14 bases remaining between them. DNA of the CDR3: TGCGCCAGCAGCCACTACCTAGCTGAAACCTACGAGCAGTACTTC. Its translation is CASSHYLAETYEQYF.

The V and J genes are TRBV3-1 (or the pseudogene TRBV3-2) and TRBJ1-5; 9 bases line up with TRBD1. V shed 0 bases, J shed 5 bases, and the junction held 2 bases outside the gene matches. The germline CDR1 and CDR2 sequences are LGHDT and YNNKEL (reference sequence). The CDR3 sequence is 15 residues long. Here the CDR3 reads CASSQDGTGYQPQHF. The CDR3 region has the DNA TGTGCCAGCAGCCAAGACGGGACAGGGTATCAGCCCCAGCATTTT.

The V call is TRBV27, the J call TRBJ2-1; no clear D gene. Germline-derived CDR1 and CDR2 are MNHEY and SMNVEV (reference sequence). This CDR3 is 17 amino acids long. The ends were cut back, 4 bases at V and 7 bases at J, with 23 bases in the middle. The CDR3 nucleotides are TGTGCCAGCAGTTCGATAGGTTCTAGGTTGGTTGGGAATGAGCAGTTCTTC. It encodes CASSSIGSRLVGNEQFF.

This chain connects TRBV9 to TRBJ2-5; D unclear. The V end was cut by 3 bases, the J end by 0 bases, with 12 bases between. This CDR3 is 15 amino acids long. Germline V gene data show CDR1 as SGDLS and CDR2 as YYNGEE. The CDR3 loop reads CASSAISNYQETQYF. The DNA of the CDR3 is TGTGCCAGCAGCGCTATTAGTAATTACCAAGAGACCCAGTACTTC.

This clone was detected a few times. The rearrangement links TRBV12-3 or TRBV12-4 to TRBJ1-2; weak D call: TRBD1 (5 bases). The V and J ends lost 6 bases and 4 bases respectively, with 12 bases between them. The CDR3 has 13 residues. The CDR3: CASSPRAIYGYTF. CDR3 nucleotide sequence: TGTGCCAGCAGCCCCAGGGCCATCTATGGCTACACCTTC.

This chain uses TRBV7-9 with TRBJ2-1; D not certain. Trimming stripped 2 bases from V and 4 bases from J, with 15 bases between. The CDR3 consists of 16 residues. Germline V gives CDR1 SEHNR, CDR2 FQNEAQ (reference sequence). Here the CDR3 reads CASSLIRLTTYNEQFF. Written as DNA, the CDR3 is TGTGCCAGCAGCTTAATAAGGTTGACGACTTACAATGAGCAGTTCTTC.

CDR3 nucleotide sequence: TGTGCCAGCAGTTACCAGATACAGGTGACCTCTGGGGCCAACGTCCTGACTTTC. Its translation: CASSYQIQVTSGANVLTF. The V call is TRBV6-8, the J call TRBJ2-6; tentatively, D is TRBD1 (5 bases). V dropped 2 bases and J dropped 0 bases, with 14 bases sitting between them. This CDR3 is built from 18 residues. CDR1 is MNHGY, CDR2 SAAAGT, per germline.

The chain recombines TRBV6-6 with TRBJ1-2, with D tentatively TRBD1 (5 bases). This CDR3 comprises 13 residues. CDR1 and CDR2 (germline): MNHNY, SVGAGI (reference sequence). Trimming removed 8 bases from V and 2 bases from J, with 12 bases in between. This CDR3 is CASRPGGNYGYTF. In DNA, the CDR3 is TGTGCCAGCCGTCCGGGGGGGAACTATGGCTACACCTTC.

The rearrangement uses TRBV27 and TRBJ2-1, with 9 bases matching TRBD2. Trimming at V came to 3 bases and at J to 7 bases, leaving 10 bases not matched to a gene. Germline assignment: CDR1 MNHEY and CDR2 SMNVEV (reference sequence). The CDR3 is made up of 16 amino acids. The CDR3 nucleotides read TGTGCCAGCAGTTTTCTCGGACTAGCGCCTACAAATGAGCAGTTCTTC. This translates into CASSFLGLAPTNEQFF.

This clone was counted a single time. The chain links TRBV14 to TRBJ1-2; D call uncertain. Per germline, CDR1 SGHDN and CDR2 FVKESK. Trimming left V 0 bases short and J 3 bases short, with 11 bases between. This CDR3 is built from 15 residues. DNA for the CDR3: TGTGCCAGCAGCCAAGATTCGGGGAAGTACTATGGCTACACCTTC. Its protein is CASSQDSGKYYGYTF.

This rearrangement joins TRBV13 to TRBJ1-1, with a possible D match to TRBD1 (5 bases). Deletions cut 2 bases from V and 4 bases from J, with 8 bases between. The CDR3 runs 13 residues. Per germline, CDR1 PRHDT and CDR2 FYEKMQ (reference sequence). As DNA, the CDR3 is TGTGCCAGCAGCTTAACGGGGGGCACTGAAGCTTTCTTT. This gives the protein CASSLTGGTEAFF.

V and J are TRBV4-3 and TRBJ1-6; D remains ambiguous. CDR1 LGHNA and CDR2 YSLEER come from the germline V gene. The CDR3 is 15 amino acids. Deletions cut 4 bases from V and 10 bases from J, with 17 bases between. CDR3 region: CASSLELGVRSPLHF. CDR3 coding DNA: TGCGCCAGCAGCCTGGAACTGGGAGTCCGGTCACCCCTCCACTTT.

The chain links TRBV7-2 to TRBJ2-3; D is perhaps TRBD2 (6 bases). Between the trimmed V and J ends, which lost 2 bases and 6 bases, there was a span of 15 bases. The CDR3 spans 15 residues. The germline gives CDR1 SGHTA, CDR2 FQGNSA. CDR3 DNA sequence: TGTGCCAGCAGCTTAAGTCTATCGGGAGCCGATACGCAGTATTTT. This sequence encodes CASSLSLSGADTQYF.

The V and J genes are TRBV2 and TRBJ2-7, with 12 bases fitting TRBD2. The CDR3 totals 14 residues. The V and J ends lost 8 bases and 4 bases, in that order; junction bases with no gene match: 6. Germline V gene data show CDR1 as SNHLY and CDR2 as FYNNEI. The chain's CDR3 is CASYPGLAGYEQYF. The CDR3 coding sequence is TGTGCCAGCTATCCGGGACTAGCGGGTTACGAGCAGTACTTC.

The V gene is TRBV28, the J gene TRBJ2-7; TRBD2 matches 14 bases. The germline gives CDR1 MDHEN, CDR2 SYDVKM. CDR3 size: 15 residues. J lost 4 bases, V lost 6 bases, and 5 bases had no gene match. CDR3 protein: CASSAGLAGGYEQYF. CDR3 DNA: TGTGCCAGCAGCGCCGGACTAGCGGGAGGTTACGAGCAGTACTTC. Together with reference TRBV28 and TRBJ2-7, the CDR3 gives the full variable domain: DVKVTQSSRYLVKRTGEKVFLECVQDMDHENMFWYRQDPGLGLRLIYFSYDVKMKEKGDIPEGYSVSREKKERFSLILESASTNQTSMYLCASSAGLAGGYEQYFGPGTRLTVT.

J is TRBJ1-1 and V is TRBV6-6, with TRBD1 matching 7 bases. V dropped 2 bases and J dropped 7; count of bases not matched to a gene: 7. In germline, CDR1 is MNHNY, CDR2 SVGAGI (reference sequence). The CDR3 loop spans 14 amino acids. The CDR3 is CASSYMGTAGEAFF. The CDR3 nucleotides read TGTGCCAGCAGTTACATGGGGACAGCCGGTGAAGCTTTCTTT.